This record covers a single TCR beta chain. Its antigen is not known. These data originate in a study of T cell repertoires in cytomegalovirus infection. Study context: Recently identified HLA-C-restricted CMV epitopes and well-studied HLA-B-restricted CMV epitopes were used by the study. Public TCR beta signatures were indicative of both CMV infection and a matching HLA type.

The germline CDR1 and CDR2 sequences are KGHSH and LQKENI. This CDR3 contains 18 residues. With 3 bases removed from V and 2 bases from J, the gap between germline ends came to 21 bases. TCRdb analysed the reads with MiXCR anew, one entry per CDR3 protein. The sample records approximately 56,000 distinct CDR3 sequences, less than 20% being singletons. General study results and limits: Carriers of CMV plus the relevant HLA were identified by cumulative public TCR beta family frequency. The response measured ex vivo was dominated by TCR beta clonotypes (HLA-C-restricted and CMV-specific).

This sequence joins TRBV18 and TRBJ2-3; a weak D match, TRBD1 (5 bases). This clonotype was obtained from a human donor in good health (CMV status not recorded). Some clones in this sample may be carry-over from other donors' samples. The sequencing used CD8+ T cells from cultured PBMCs, collected from culture after CMV antigen stimulation. DNA for the CDR3: TGTGCCAGCTCACCGCCGGACATCGGACCCTGGCCCACAGATACGCAGTATTTT. As protein: CASSPPDIGPWPTDTQYF.